This T cell receptor (beta chain) came from a study of early T cells in non-severe SARS-CoV-2 infection. Overall study context: Sequenced bulk RNA came from whole blood that was unsorted, and chains were unpaired. Study-wide results and caveats: Anti-spike CD8 responses were favored by VDJdb matching, which missed private and CD4 specificities.

This clonotype was seen at least ten times. Its antigen remains unidentified. Molecules of cDNA were individually given unique molecular identifiers that were attached to them. Each CDR3 protein gets one entry after TCRdb re-called the 5' RACE reads with MiXCR. The data hold fewer than 65,000 distinct CDR3 sequences, with around 9.9% observed a single time. Sequenced: whole blood. The source of this sequence is an adult who was a healthcare worker with PCR-confirmed SARS-CoV-2 infection or an uninfected control (not recorded which).

CDR3 in amino acids: CASSLRLTGRATEAFF. In DNA form, the CDR3 reads TGTGCCAGCAGCCTTCGTCTTACAGGGAGGGCCACTGAAGCTTTCTTT. The chain uses TRBV12-3 or TRBV12-4 and TRBJ1-1; tentatively, D is TRBD1 (6 bases). Trimming took 6 bases from V and 4 from J, leaving 21 bases between them. CDR3 length: 16 residues.